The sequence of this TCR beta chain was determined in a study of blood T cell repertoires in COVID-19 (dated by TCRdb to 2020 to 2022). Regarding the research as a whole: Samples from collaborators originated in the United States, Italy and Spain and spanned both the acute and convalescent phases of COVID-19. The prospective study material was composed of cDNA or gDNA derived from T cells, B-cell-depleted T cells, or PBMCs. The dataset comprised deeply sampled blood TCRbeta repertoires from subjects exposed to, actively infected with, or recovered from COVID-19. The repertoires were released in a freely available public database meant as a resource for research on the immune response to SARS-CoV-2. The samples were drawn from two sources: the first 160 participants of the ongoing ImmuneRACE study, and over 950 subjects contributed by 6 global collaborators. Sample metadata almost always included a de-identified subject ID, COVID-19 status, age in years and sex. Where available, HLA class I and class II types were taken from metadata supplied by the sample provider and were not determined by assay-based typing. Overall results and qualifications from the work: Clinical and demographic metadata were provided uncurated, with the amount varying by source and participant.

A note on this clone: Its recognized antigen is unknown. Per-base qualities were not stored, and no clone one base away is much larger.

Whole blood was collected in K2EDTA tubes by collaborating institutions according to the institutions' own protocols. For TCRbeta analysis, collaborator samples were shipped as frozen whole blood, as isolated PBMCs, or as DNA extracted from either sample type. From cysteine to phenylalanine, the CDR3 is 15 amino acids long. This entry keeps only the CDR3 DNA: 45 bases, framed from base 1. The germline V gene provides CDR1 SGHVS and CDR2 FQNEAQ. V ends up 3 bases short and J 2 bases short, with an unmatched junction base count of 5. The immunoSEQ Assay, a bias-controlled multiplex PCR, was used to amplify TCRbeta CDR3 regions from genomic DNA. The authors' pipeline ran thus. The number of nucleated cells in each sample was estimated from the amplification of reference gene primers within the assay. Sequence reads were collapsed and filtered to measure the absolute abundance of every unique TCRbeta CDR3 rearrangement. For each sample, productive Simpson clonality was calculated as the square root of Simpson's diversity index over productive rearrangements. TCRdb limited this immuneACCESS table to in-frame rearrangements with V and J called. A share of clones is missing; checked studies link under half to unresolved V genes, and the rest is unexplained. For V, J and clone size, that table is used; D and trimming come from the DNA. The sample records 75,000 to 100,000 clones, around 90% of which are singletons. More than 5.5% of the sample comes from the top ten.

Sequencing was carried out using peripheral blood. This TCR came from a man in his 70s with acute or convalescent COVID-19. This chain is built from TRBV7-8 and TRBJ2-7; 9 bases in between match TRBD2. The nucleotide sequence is TGTGCCAGCAGCTTGGGACTAGCCTTTACCTACGAGCAGTACTTC. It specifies CASSLGLAFTYEQYF.